This record looks at one T cell receptor (beta chain) sequence and its context. These data originate in a study of blood T cell repertoires in COVID-19. V was pared by 4 bases and J by 2 bases, with 8 bases of the junction left unmatched. This CDR3 comprises 15 residues. Germline V gives CDR1 SGHRS, CDR2 YFSETQ. Profiled with immunoSEQ multiplex PCR; TCRdb holds only in-frame clones, not every one. The sample includes approximately 150,000 clones, about four fifths of them seen just once. The V call is TRBV5-1, the J call TRBJ1-1, with 7 bases matching TRBD1. This clonotype was sampled from a woman between 70 and 85 years old who had recovered from COVID-19. Source material: peripheral blood. CDR3 loop: CASSPQGQPNTEAFF. As DNA, the CDR3 is TGCGCCAGCAGCCCCCAGGGACAGCCCAACACTGAAGCTTTCTTT.